This passage covers 19 T cell receptor beta chains from one sample sequenced in a study of blood T cell repertoires in COVID-19. Repertoires were generated with immunoSEQ multiplex PCR, while TCRdb's copy carries only in-frame clones and drops some. The repertoire holds approximately 75,000 clones, with around 67% as singletons. Sequencing used peripheral blood. These receptor sequences come from a human donor with acute or convalescent COVID-19. The donor label of this sample is uncertain.

The chain links TRBV15 to TRBJ1-6; 9 bases fit TRBD1. Germline CDR1 is LNHNV and CDR2 is YYDKDF (reference sequence). This CDR3 comprises 14 residues. J was trimmed by 7 bases and V by 5 bases; bases with no gene match: 3. The CDR3 is CATSGGTGNSPLHF. The CDR3 DNA is TGTGCCACCAGCGGCGGGACAGGGAATTCACCCCTCCACTTT. The full variable domain, rest sourced from reference TRBV15 and TRBJ1-6, is DAMVIQNPRYQVTQFGKPVTLSCSQTLNHNVMYWYQQKSSQAPKLLFHYYDKDFNNEADTPDNFQSRRPNTSFCFLDIRSPGLGDTAMYLCATSGGTGNSPLHFGNGTRLTVT.

The chain uses TRBV15 and TRBJ2-3; 16 nucleotides agree with TRBD2. The ends lost 3 bases at V and 2 bases at J; junction bases unmatched: 11. CDR1 LNHNV and CDR2 YYDKDF come from the germline V gene (reference sequence). The CDR3 length is 20 residues. The CDR3 loop is CATSSDMGLAGGHHTDTQYF. CDR3 coding DNA: TGTGCCACCAGCAGTGACATGGGACTAGCGGGGGGGCACCACACAGATACGCAGTATTTT. Complete variable domain (other parts from reference TRBV15 and TRBJ2-3): DAMVIQNPRYQVTQFGKPVTLSCSQTLNHNVMYWYQQKSSQAPKLLFHYYDKDFNNEADTPDNFQSRRPNTSFCFLDIRSPGLGDTAMYLCATSSDMGLAGGHHTDTQYFGPGTRLTVL.

This clone appeared many times. The chain links TRBV30 to TRBJ1-1; TRBD1 matches at 8 bases. With 1 base clipped from V and 11 bases from J, the junction kept 6 bases outside the gene matches. The CDR3 extends over 12 amino acids. In germline, CDR1 is GTSNPN, CDR2 SVGIG (reference sequence). The CDR3 DNA is TGTGCCTGGAGTGGCAGGGGGCAAACGGCTTTCTTT. Residues: CAWSGRGQTAFF.

This chain uses TRBV9 with TRBJ2-5; possibly TRBD2 for D (6 bases). The CDR3 is 15 residues long. The ends were cut back, 4 bases at V and 1 base at J, with 14 bases in the middle. Germline lookup yields CDR1 SGDLS and CDR2 YYNGEE. CDR3 loop: CASSRSGRFQETQYF. CDR3 DNA: TGTGCCAGCAGCCGGAGCGGGCGGTTCCAAGAGACCCAGTACTTC.

The J gene is TRBJ1-4, the V gene TRBV6-4, with no clear D. V was clipped by 8 bases and J by 0 bases, with 13 bases between them. CDR1 and CDR2 from the germline V gene are MRHNA and SNTAGT. The CDR3 runs 15 residues. The CDR3 reads CASACPPATNEKLFF. The CDR3 DNA is TGTGCCAGCGCGTGTCCTCCGGCAACTAATGAAAAACTGTTTTTT.

This rearrangement joins TRBV7-3 to TRBJ2-2; 7 bases fit TRBD1. The junction had 6 bases not matched to a gene; V was cut back by 5 bases and J by 0 bases. Germline V gene sequence: CDR1 SGHTA, CDR2 FQGTGA. The CDR3 runs 16 residues. CDR3 residues: CASSEQGPANTGELFF. The DNA of the CDR3 is TGTGCCAGCAGCGAACAGGGGCCTGCGAACACCGGGGAGCTGTTTTTT.

The gene calls are TRBV27 and TRBJ2-2; tentatively, D is TRBD1 (5 bases). V shed 6 bases and J shed 5 bases, with 16 bases lying between them. The germline CDR1 and CDR2 sequences are MNHEY and SMNVEV (reference sequence). The CDR3 runs 15 residues. CDR3 DNA: TGTGCCAGCAGCGATCAGGGAAGGAAGACCGGGGAGCTGTTTTTT. Translation gives CASSDQGRKTGELFF.

The chain employs TRBV3-1 (or the pseudogene TRBV3-2) and TRBJ1-2, with a weak D call TRBD1 (5 bases). V lost 0 bases to trimming and J lost 5 bases, with 13 bases between them. CDR1 and CDR2 from the germline V gene are LGHDT and YNNKEL (reference sequence). This CDR3 spans 15 amino acids. CDR3 region: CASSQDGRAWYGYTF. The CDR3 bases are TGTGCCAGCAGCCAAGACGGCAGGGCTTGGTATGGCTACACCTTC.

The chain employs TRBV29-1 and TRBJ1-1; 9 positions agree with TRBD1. From germline, CDR1 is SQVTM and CDR2 ANQGSEA. CDR3 length equals 15 residues. The trim removed 4 bases at V and 6 bases at J, leaving 12 bases unmatched. CDR3 sequence: CSVGLDRGRVAEAFF. The CDR3 nucleotides read TGCAGCGTTGGCCTTGACAGGGGGAGGGTCGCTGAAGCTTTCTTT.

The gene calls are TRBV18 and TRBJ1-5, with D possibly matching TRBD1 (6 bases). Germline values: CDR1 KGHSH, CDR2 LQKENI. The CDR3 has 13 amino acids. Trimming shortened V by 6 bases and J by 4 bases, and 10 bases separated the two germline ends. The CDR3 sequence is CASSRQDNQPQHF. DNA for the CDR3: TGTGCCAGCTCGCGACAGGATAATCAGCCCCAGCATTTT. The full variable domain, completed using reference TRBV18 and TRBJ1-5, is NAGVMQNPRHLVRRRGQEARLRCSPMKGHSHVYWYRQLPEEGLKFMVYLQKENIIDESGMPKERFSAEFPKEGPSILRIQQVVRGDSAAYFCASSRQDNQPQHFGDGTRLSIL.

CDR3 bases: TGTGCCAGCACCCTTTTTGATACGCAGTATTTT. It translates to CASTLFDTQYF. The rearrangement links TRBV2 to TRBJ2-3; D not certain. Trimming shortened V by 7 bases and J by 6 bases, and 8 bases separated the two germline ends. Germline V gene sequence: CDR1 SNHLY, CDR2 FYNNEI. The CDR3 is 11 amino acids.

J is TRBJ1-1 and V is TRBV5-1; 8 bases align to TRBD1. The germline V gene has CDR1 SGHRS and CDR2 YFSETQ. CDR3 length: 14 residues. V shed 6 bases and J 1 base; nucleotides not matched to a gene: 5. In nucleotides, the CDR3 is TGCGCCAGCAAGGATCAGGGGGCGAACACTGAAGCTTTCTTT. This translates into CASKDQGANTEAFF.

The chain is built from TRBV30 and TRBJ2-3, with TRBD2 matching over 9 bases. The germline gives CDR1 GTSNPN, CDR2 SVGIG (reference sequence). V was pared by 3 bases and J by 2 bases, with 3 bases of the junction left unmatched. This CDR3 region has 14 residues. This chain's CDR3 is CAWRAGGVTDTQYF. DNA for the CDR3: TGTGCCTGGAGAGCGGGAGGAGTCACAGATACGCAGTATTTT.

The chain links TRBV7-2 to TRBJ2-4, with D possibly matching TRBD2 (6 bases). With 5 bases removed from V and 6 bases from J, the gap between germline ends came to 14 bases. The CDR3 is 14 residues long. Germline loops: CDR1 SGHTA, CDR2 FQGNSA. The CDR3, as DNA: TGTGCCAGCAGCCCCGGGACCGGGGGAAACATTCAGTACTTC. It yields the protein CASSPGTGGNIQYF.

J is TRBJ2-7 and V is TRBV3-1 (or the pseudogene TRBV3-2); D call uncertain. Germline loops: CDR1 LGHDT, CDR2 YNNKEL (reference sequence). Deletions cut 0 bases from V and 3 bases from J, with 15 bases between. The CDR3 consists of 16 residues. The CDR3 bases are TGTGCCAGCAGCCAAGAAGAAGTTGCGCCGAACTACGAGCAGTACTTC. Translating gives CASSQEEVAPNYEQYF.

Written as DNA, the CDR3 is TGTGCCAGCAGCTTAGCAGGGAACTCGGAAGCTTTCTTT. This gives the protein CASSLAGNSEAFF. The chain is built from TRBV11-2 and TRBJ1-1, with a possible D match to TRBD1 (5 bases). There are 13 residues in the CDR3. The germline gives CDR1 SGHAT, CDR2 FQNNGV. The V end was cut by 1 base, the J end by 8 bases, with 11 bases between. The full variable domain, in which reference TRBV11-2 and TRBJ1-1 provide the parts outside the CDR3, is EAGVAQSPRYKIIEKRQSVAFWCNPISGHATLYWYQQILGQGPKLLIQFQNNGVVDDSQLPKDRFSAERLKGVDSTLKIQPAKLEDSAVYLCASSLAGNSEAFFGQGTRLTVV.

J is TRBJ2-2 and V is TRBV5-1, with TRBD2 as a possible D gene (6 bases). Between the trimmed V and J ends, which lost 4 bases and 7 bases, there was a span of 17 bases. CDR1 SGHRS and CDR2 YFSETQ come from the germline V gene. The CDR3 totals 15 residues. The CDR3 DNA sequence: TGCGCCAGCAGCACTAGCCCCGGGGCGGGCGGGGAGCTGTTTTTT. The encoded protein is CASSTSPGAGGELFF.

V gene TRBV7-8 combines with J gene TRBJ2-2, with TRBD2 matching over 10 bases. This CDR3 spans 15 amino acids. Trimming at V came to 5 bases and at J to 5 bases, leaving 5 bases not matched to a gene. From germline, CDR1 is SGHVS and CDR2 FQNEAQ. CDR3 protein: CASSKAGGLTGELFF. CDR3 sequence (DNA): TGTGCCAGCAGCAAAGCGGGAGGGCTGACCGGGGAGCTGTTTTTT.

The rearrangement links TRBV5-6 to TRBJ1-2, with TRBD1 as a possible D gene (6 bases). Germline CDR1 is SGHDT and CDR2 is YYEEEE. Trimming shortened V by 3 bases and J by 2 bases, and 8 bases separated the two germline ends. The length of the CDR3 is 13 residues. CDR3: CASSWGQNYGYTF. DNA for the CDR3: TGTGCCAGCAGCTGGGGGCAGAACTATGGCTACACCTTC.